The present T cell receptor (beta chain) was sequenced within a study of T-cell memory formation after mild COVID-19. Study-wide context: TCR clustering was largely donor specific. Study-wide points: Balance between CD4 and CD8 was seen in clones contracting day 15 to 85, and a CD4+ lean was seen in later expanders. Contracting CD8+ clones were enriched in EMRA, CD4+ mainly in CM and EM.

CDR3 length equals 15 residues. CDR1 is MGHRA and CDR2 is YSYEKL in the germline V gene. V was clipped by 3 bases and J by 2 bases, with 14 bases between them. This clonotype was seen a few times. The target antigen is unknown. Constant-segment primers and 5'RACE yielded cDNA libraries for TCR alpha and TCR beta, each carrying sample barcodes and UMIs. Each CDR3 protein is one row after TCRdb ran MiXCR on the 5' RACE reads. Seen here are 450,000 to 650,000 distinct CDR3 sequences, roughly 17% observed once, and the top ten hold around 13%. Sequenced input: PBMCs or a T cell subset sorted from them (not recorded which). The source of this sequence is an adult woman who had mild COVID-19 (a few samples of this study predate the infection). Cell type and time point are not known. The gene calls are TRBV4-1 and TRBJ2-7, with no clear D. The DNA for the CDR3 is TGCGCCAGCAGCCACTCTGTTCAGGATCCCTACGAGCAGTACTTC. Its translation is CASSHSVQDPYEQYF.